This paragraph reports one T cell receptor beta chain. Its antigen is still unknown. Other DNA sequences in the sample encode the same CDR3. This entry belongs to a study of shared clonotypes between healthy human individuals. Study-wide points: A handful of donors shared approximately 5% of their naive CD4 clonotypes.

Naive CD8 cells comprised CD45RO-negative, CCR7-positively selected cells, excluding terminally differentiated effector memory CD45RA+ cells. In the sorted-subset replicate PCRs, 200 ng DNA, 25,000 to 30,000 T cell genomes, was used. The table came from immunoSEQ multiplex PCR; TCRdb's copy has only in-frame clones and leaves some out. This table holds about 2 million clones, roughly 95% found once. This CDR3 region has 13 residues. Germline V gene lookup returns CDR1 LNHDA and CDR2 SQIVND (reference sequence). The ends lost 3 bases at V and 4 bases at J; junction bases unmatched: 3. The chain carries TRBV19 and TRBJ2-7, with TRBD1 identical over 7 bases. The specimen sequenced was naive CD8+ T cells sorted from blood. This sequence originates from a young man in good health. The CDR3, as DNA: TGTGCCAGTAGTATCGGGACAGCTTACGAGCAGTACTTC. Encoded protein: CASSIGTAYEQYF. The full variable domain, with the rest looked up from reference TRBV19 and TRBJ2-7, is DGGITQSPKYLFRKEGQNVTLSCEQNLNHDAMYWYRQDPGQGLRLIYYSQIVNDFQKGDIAEGYSVSREKKESFPLTVTSAQKNPTAFYLCASSIGTAYEQYFGPGTRLTVT.